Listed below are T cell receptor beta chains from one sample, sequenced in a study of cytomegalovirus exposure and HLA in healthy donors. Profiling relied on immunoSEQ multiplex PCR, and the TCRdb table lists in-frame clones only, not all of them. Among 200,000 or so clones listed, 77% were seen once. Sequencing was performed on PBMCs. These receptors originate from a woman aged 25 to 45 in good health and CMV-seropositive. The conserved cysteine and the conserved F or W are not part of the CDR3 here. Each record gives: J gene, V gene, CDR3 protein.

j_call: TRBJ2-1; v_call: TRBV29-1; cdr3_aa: SGQPGHAINEQF
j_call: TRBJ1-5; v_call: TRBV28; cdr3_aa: ASSPRGGGGNQPQH
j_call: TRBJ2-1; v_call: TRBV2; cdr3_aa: ASSDRFSGGLSEQF
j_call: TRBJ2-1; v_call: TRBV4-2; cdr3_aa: ASSARDRGDNEQF
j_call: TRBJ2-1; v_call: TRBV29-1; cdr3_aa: SVLTRNEQF
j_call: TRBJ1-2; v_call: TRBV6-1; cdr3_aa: AISSGQGFYGYT
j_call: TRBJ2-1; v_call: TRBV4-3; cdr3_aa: ASSQGAGGLYNEQF
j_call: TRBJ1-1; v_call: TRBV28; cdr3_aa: ASSPEGVFAEAF
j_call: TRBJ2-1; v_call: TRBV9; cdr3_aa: ASSPPASDNEQF
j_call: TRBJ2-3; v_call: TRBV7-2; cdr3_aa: ASSLYRAPTDTQY
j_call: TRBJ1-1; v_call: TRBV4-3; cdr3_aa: ASSQAPTGRGTEAF
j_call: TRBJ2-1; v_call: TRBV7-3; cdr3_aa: ASSSGPAGEQF
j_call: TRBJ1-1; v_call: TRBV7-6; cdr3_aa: ASSELPSYTEAF
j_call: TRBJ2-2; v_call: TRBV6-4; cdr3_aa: ASSERGEDTGELF
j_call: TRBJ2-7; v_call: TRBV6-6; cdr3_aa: ASSYYGSDTAYEQY
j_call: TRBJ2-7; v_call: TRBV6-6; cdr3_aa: ASSSPGDSYEQY
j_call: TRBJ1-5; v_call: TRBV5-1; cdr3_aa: ASSQNGGGNQPQH
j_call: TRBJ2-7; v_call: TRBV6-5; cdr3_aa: ASSNLGEEQY
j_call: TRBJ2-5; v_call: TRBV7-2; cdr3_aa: ASSLMRASGEETQY
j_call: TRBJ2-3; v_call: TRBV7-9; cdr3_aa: ASSRTSGSTDTQY
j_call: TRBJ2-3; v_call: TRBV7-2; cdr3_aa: ASSLILPGDTQY
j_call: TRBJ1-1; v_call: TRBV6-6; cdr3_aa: ASSVDGGEAF
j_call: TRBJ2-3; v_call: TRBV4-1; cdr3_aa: ASSQGRLAVYTDTQY
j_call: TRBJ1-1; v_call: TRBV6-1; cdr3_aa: ASRTAPVNTEAF
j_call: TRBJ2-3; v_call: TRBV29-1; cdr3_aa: SVRDRGRVTDTQY
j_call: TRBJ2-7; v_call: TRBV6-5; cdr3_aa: ASTDTGFEQY
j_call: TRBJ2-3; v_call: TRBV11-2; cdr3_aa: ASSLVGLGTDTQY
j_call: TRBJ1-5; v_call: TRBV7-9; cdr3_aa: ASSPMTGNQPQH